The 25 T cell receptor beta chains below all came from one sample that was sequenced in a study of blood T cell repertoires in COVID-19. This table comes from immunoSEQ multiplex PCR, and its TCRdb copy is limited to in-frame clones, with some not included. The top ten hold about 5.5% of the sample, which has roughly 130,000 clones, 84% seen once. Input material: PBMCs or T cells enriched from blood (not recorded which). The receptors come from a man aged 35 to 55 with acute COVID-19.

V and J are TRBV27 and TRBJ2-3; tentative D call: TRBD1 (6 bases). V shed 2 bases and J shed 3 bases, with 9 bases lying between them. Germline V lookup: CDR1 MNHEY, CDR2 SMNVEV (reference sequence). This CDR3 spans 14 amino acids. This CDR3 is CASSLPGVTDTQYF. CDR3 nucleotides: TGTGCCAGCAGTTTACCAGGGGTGACAGATACGCAGTATTTT.

For the CDR3, the DNA is TGCGCCAGCAGCTTGGGAGTGAACACTGAAGCTTTCTTT. Translated, it gives CASSLGVNTEAFF. The chain is built from TRBV5-1 and TRBJ1-1; D call uncertain. V shed 0 bases and J shed 0 bases, with 3 bases lying between them. The CDR3 length is 13 residues. Germline V lookup: CDR1 SGHRS, CDR2 YFSETQ.

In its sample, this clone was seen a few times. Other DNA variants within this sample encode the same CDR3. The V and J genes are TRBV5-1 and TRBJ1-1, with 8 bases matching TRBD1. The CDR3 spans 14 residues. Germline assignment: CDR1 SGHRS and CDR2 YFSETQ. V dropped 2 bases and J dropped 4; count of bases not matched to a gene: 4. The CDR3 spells CASSLGQGGTEAFF. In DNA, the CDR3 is TGCGCCAGCAGCTTAGGACAGGGAGGCACTGAAGCTTTCTTT.

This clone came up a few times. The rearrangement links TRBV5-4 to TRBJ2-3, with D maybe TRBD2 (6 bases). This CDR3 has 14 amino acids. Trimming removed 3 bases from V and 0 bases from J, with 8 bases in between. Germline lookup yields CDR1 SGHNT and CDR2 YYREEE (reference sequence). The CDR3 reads CASSSTRSTDTQYF. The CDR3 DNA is TGTGCCAGCAGCTCGACTAGAAGCACAGATACGCAGTATTTT.

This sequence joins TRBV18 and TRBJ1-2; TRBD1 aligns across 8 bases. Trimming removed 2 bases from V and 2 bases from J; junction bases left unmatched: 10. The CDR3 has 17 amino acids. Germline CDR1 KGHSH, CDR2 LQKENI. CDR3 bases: TGTGCCAGCTCACCAATGCAACCAGGGGGCACGAACTATGGCTACACCTTC. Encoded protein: CASSPMQPGGTNYGYTF.

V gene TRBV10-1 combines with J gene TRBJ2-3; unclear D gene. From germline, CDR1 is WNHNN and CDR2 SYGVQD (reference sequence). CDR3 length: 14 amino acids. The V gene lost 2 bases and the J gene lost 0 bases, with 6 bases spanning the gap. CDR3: CASSENPSTDTQYF. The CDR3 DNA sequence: TGCGCCAGCAGTGAGAATCCAAGCACAGATACGCAGTATTTT.

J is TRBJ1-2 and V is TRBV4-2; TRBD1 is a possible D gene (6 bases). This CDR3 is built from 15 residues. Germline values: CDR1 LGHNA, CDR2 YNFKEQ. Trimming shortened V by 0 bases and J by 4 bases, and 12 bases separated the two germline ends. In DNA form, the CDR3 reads TGTGCCAGCAGCCAAGAGGGGGAAGGGGGCTATGGCTACACCTTC. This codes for CASSQEGEGGYGYTF.

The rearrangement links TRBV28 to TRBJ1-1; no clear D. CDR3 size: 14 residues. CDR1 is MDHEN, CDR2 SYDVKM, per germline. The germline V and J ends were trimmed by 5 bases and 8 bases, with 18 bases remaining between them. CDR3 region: CASSTNTEPKEAFF. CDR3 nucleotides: TGTGCCAGCAGTACCAATACAGAACCTAAAGAAGCTTTCTTT.

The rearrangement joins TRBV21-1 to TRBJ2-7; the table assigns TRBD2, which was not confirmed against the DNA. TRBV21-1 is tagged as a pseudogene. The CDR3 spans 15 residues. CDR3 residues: CASNPTSGTHWEQYF. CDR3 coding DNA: TGTGCCAGCAACCCGACTAGCGGGACCCATTGGGAGCAGTACTTC.

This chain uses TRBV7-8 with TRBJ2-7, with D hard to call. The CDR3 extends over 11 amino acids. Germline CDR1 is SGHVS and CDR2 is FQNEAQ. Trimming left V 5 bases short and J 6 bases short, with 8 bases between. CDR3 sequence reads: CASSLTTEQYF. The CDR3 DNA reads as TGTGCCAGCAGCCTAACAACCGAGCAGTACTTC.

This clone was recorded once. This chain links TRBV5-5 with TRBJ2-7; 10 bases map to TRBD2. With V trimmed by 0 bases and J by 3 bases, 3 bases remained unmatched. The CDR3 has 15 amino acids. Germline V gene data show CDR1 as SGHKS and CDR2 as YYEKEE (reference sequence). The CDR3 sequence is CASSLASGGFYEQYF. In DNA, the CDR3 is TGTGCCAGCAGCTTGGCTAGCGGGGGATTCTACGAGCAGTACTTC.

The CDR3 sequence is CASSLGHNTGELFF. The CDR3 nucleotides read TGTGCCAGCAGCCTCGGACACAACACCGGGGAGCTGTTTTTT. This sequence joins TRBV7-2 and TRBJ2-2, with a possible D match to TRBD1 (5 bases). V lost 5 bases and J lost 2, with 9 bases in between. The CDR3 is made up of 14 amino acids. Germline-derived CDR1 and CDR2 are SGHTA and FQGNSA.

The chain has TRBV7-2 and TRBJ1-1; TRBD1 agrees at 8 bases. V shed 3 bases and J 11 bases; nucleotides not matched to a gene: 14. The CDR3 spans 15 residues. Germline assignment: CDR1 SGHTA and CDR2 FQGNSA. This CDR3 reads CASSLGQGARRQAFF. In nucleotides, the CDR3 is TGTGCCAGCAGCTTGGGGCAGGGGGCGCGCCGACAGGCTTTCTTT.

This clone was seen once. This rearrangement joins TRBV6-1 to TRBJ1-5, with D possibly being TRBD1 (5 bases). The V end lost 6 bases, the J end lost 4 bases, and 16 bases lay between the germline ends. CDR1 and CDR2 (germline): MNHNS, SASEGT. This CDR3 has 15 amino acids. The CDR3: CASSRPGRTNQPQHF. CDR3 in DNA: TGTGCCAGCAGCCGACCTGGACGGACAAATCAGCCCCAGCATTTT.

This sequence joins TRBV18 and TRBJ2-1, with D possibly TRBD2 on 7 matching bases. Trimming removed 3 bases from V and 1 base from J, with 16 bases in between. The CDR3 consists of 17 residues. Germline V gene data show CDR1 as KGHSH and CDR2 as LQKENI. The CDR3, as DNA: TGTGCCAGCTCACCTGCGGGGCGGGGGCTATCCTACAATGAGCAGTTCTTC. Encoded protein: CASSPAGRGLSYNEQFF.

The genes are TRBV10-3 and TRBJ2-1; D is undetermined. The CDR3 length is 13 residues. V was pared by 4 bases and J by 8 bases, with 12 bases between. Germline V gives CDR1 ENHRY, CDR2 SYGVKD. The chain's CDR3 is CAISVDDFYEQFF. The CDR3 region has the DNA TGTGCCATCAGTGTAGATGACTTCTATGAGCAGTTCTTC.

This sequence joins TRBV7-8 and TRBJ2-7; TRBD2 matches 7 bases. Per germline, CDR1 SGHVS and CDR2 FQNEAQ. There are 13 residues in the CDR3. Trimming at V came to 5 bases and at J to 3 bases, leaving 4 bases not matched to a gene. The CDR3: CASSLRGSYEQYF. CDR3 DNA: TGTGCCAGCAGCCTCCGCGGGAGCTACGAGCAGTACTTC.

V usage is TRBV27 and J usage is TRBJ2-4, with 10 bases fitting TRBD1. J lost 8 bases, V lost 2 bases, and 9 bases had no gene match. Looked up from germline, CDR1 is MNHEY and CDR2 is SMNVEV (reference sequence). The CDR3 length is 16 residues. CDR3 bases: TGTGCCAGCAGTTTACGTCTGGGACAGGGGAGAGACATTCAGTACTTC. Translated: CASSLRLGQGRDIQYF.

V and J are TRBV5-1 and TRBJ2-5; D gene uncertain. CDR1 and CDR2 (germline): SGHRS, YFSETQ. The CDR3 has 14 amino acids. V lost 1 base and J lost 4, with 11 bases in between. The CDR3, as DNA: TGCGCCAGCAGCTTGATTCCTCCCCCAGAGACCCAGTACTTC. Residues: CASSLIPPPETQYF.

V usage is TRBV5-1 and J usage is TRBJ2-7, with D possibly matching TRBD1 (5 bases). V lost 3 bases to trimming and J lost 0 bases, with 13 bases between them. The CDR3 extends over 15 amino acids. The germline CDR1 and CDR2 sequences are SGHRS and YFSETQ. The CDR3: CASSSDTSLSYEQYF. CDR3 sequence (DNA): TGCGCCAGCAGCTCGGACACCTCGCTCTCCTACGAGCAGTACTTC.

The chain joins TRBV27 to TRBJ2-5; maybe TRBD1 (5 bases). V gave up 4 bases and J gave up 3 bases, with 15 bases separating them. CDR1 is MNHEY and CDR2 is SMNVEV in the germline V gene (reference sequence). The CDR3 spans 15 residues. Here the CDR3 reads CASSSKTEHEETQYF. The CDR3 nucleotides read TGTGCCAGCAGTTCAAAGACAGAGCATGAAGAGACCCAGTACTTC.

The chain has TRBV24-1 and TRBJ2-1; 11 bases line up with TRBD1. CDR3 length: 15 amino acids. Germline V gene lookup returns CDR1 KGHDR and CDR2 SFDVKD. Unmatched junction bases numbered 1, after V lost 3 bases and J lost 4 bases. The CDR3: CATSDGTGGYNEQFF. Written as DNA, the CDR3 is TGTGCCACCAGTGATGGGACAGGGGGATACAATGAGCAGTTCTTC.

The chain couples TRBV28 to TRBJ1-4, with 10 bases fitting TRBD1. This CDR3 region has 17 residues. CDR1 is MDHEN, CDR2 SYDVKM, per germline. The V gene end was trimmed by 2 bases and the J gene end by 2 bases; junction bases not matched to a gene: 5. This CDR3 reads CASSLTTGGLTNEKLFF. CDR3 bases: TGTGCCAGCAGTTTAACGACAGGGGGCTTGACTAATGAAAAACTGTTTTTT.

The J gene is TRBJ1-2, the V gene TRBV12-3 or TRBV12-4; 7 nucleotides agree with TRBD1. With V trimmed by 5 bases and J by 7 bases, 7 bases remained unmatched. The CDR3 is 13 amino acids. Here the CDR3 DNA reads TGTGCCAGCAGTCCCGACAGGGTCCGTGGCTACACCTTC. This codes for CASSPDRVRGYTF.

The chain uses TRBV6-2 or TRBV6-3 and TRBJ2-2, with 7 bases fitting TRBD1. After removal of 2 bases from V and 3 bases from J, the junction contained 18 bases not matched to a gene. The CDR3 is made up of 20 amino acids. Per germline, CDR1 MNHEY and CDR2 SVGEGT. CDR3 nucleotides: TGTGCCAGCAGTTACACAACCGAGGCCGACAGGGTGTCGTACACCGGGGAGCTGTTTTTT. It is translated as CASSYTTEADRVSYTGELFF.